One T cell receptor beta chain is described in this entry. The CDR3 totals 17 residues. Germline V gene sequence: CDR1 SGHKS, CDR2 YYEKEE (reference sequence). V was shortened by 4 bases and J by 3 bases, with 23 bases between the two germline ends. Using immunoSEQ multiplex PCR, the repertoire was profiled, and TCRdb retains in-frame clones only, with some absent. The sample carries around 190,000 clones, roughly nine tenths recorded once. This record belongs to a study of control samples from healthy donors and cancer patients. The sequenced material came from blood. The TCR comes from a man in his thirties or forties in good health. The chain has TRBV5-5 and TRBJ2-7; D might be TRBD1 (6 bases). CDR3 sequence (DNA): TGTGCCAGCAGCGTCTTCGCTGTTGCTAGGGGGTTCTACGAGCAGTACTTC. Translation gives CASSVFAVARGFYEQYF.